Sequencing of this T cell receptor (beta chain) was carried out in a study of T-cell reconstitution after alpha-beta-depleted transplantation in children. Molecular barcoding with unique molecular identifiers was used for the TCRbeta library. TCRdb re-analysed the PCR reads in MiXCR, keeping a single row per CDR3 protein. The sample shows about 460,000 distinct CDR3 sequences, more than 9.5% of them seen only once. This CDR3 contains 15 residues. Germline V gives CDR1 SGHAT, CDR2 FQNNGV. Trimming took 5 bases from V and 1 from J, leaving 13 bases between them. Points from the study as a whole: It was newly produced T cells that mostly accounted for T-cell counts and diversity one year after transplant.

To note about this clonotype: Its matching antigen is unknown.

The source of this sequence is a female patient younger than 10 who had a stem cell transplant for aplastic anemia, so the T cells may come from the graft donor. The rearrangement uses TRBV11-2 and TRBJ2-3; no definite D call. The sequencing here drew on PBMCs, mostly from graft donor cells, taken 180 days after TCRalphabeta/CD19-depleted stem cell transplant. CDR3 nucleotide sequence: TGTGCCAGCAGCCCCCGCATCGTCGGCACAGATACGCAGTATTTT. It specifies CASSPRIVGTDTQYF.